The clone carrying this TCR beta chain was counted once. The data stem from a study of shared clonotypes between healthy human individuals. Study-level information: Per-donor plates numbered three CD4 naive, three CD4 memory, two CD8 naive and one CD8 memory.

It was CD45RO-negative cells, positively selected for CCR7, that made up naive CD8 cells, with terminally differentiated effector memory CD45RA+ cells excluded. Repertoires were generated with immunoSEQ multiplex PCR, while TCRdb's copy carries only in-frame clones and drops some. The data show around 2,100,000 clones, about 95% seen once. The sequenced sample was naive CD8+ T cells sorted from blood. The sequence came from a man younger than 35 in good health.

CDR3 amino acids: CASLPTGDEQFF. CDR3 in DNA: TGTGCAAGTCTCCCCACGGGAGATGAGCAGTTCTTC. V gene TRBV12-2 combines with J gene TRBJ2-1; the D call of TRBD2 is as the table states it, not checked on the DNA. TRBV12-2 has pseudogene status. The CDR3 is 12 residues long.